This is a list of T cell receptor beta chains from one sample in a study of T cells in Graves' hyperthyroidism and ophthalmopathy. TCRdb redid the calling of the multiplex PCR reads with MiXCR, one entry per CDR3 protein. Here the sample spans a few hundred thousand distinct CDR3 sequences, about 15% being singletons. The specimen sequenced was blood. The source of these receptors is a woman aged 25 to 45 with Graves' hyperthyroidism. CDR3s include the opening cysteine and the closing phenylalanine or tryptophan. The order of the fields is D gene, clone size, J gene, V gene, CDR3 DNA, CDR3 protein. A D gene is named only where the DNA matches it firmly. Expanded clones are given a class, and other clones once, few, many or no size at all.

TRBD2	many	TRBJ2-2	TRBV12-5	TGTGCTAGTGGTTCCGCACCCCCAACCCCGGGAGGGACCCGGGGCACCGGGGAGCTGTTTTTT	CASGSAPPTPGGTRGTGELFF
TRBD2	few	TRBJ2-1	TRBV5-1	TGCGCCAGCAGCTCGGGGGGACTAGCGGGAGTGTACAATGAGCAGTTCTTC	CASSSGGLAGVYNEQFF
-	-	TRBJ2-3	TRBV7-2	TGTGCCAGCAGCCGCGGCTGGGGCACAGATACGCAGTATTTT	CASSRGWGTDTQYF
TRBD1	few	TRBJ1-1	TRBV5-1	TGCGCCAGCAGCTCCTACCCCGTTGGACAGGGCGGGACTGAAGCTTTCTTT	CASSSYPVGQGGTEAFF
TRBD1	many	TRBJ1-6	TRBV7-2	TGTGCCAGCAGCTTTCCGGGACAGGGCAGCAATTCACCCCTCCACTTT	CASSFPGQGSNSPLHF
TRBD2	few	TRBJ2-1	TRBV10-3	TGTGCCATCAGTGACGGACTAGCGGGAGGTACGAATGAGCAGTTCTTC	CAISDGLAGGTNEQFF
-	-	TRBJ2-1	TRBV2	TGTGCCAGCCTGGGTCAAACGAGCTTCGATGAGCAGTTCTTC	CASLGQTSFDEQFF
-	many	TRBJ1-1	TRBV30	TGTGCCTGGAGTGTACGCGGAACTGAAGCTTTCTTT	CAWSVRGTEAFF
TRBD2	many	TRBJ2-5	TRBV12-3/TRBV12-4	TGTGCCAGCAGTTTAGGACTAGCGAGACAAGAGACCCAGTACTTC	CASSLGLARQETQYF
-	many	TRBJ1-5	TRBV6-6	TGTGCCAGCAGTTCAAGCAGGGGCAATCAGCCCCAGCATTTT	CASSSSRGNQPQHF
-	few	TRBJ1-3	TRBV10-3	TGTGCCATCAGTATCACCGACCCCGGAGCTGGAAACACCATATATTTT	CAISITDPGAGNTIYF
TRBD2	-	TRBJ2-7	TRBV12-3/TRBV12-4	TGTGCCAGCGTCCTATATGCGACTAGCGGGAGCTACGAGCAGTACTTC	CASVLYATSGSYEQYF
-	few	TRBJ1-4	TRBV15	TGTGCCACCAGCAGAGATAAGGGCAGAACTGAAAAACTGTTTTTT	CATSRDKGRTEKLFF
TRBD2	-	TRBJ2-2	TRBV7-7	TGTGCTAGCAGCCGACACCCTAGCGGGAACACCGGGGAGCTGTTTTTT	CASSRHPSGNTGELFF
TRBD1	-	TRBJ2-7	TRBV5-4	TGTGCCAGCAGCCTCTCGGGACAGGGTCCCTACGAGCAGTACTTC	CASSLSGQGPYEQYF
TRBD1	few	TRBJ2-3	TRBV5-1	TGCGCCAGCAGCCCTACGGGGGACAGGGTGAGAGATACGCAGTATTTT	CASSPTGDRVRDTQYF
-	many	TRBJ2-2	TRBV18	TGTGCCAGCTCACCAATGTTGGGCAGGGCCGGCGGGGAGCTGTTTTTT	CASSPMLGRAGGELFF
-	few	TRBJ2-5	TRBV9	TGTGCCAGCAGCGCCGAGGGGCGACTCAATCCAGAGACCCAGTACTTC	CASSAEGRLNPETQYF
-	few	TRBJ1-1	TRBV9	TGTGCCAGCAGCGGACTGTCTATGAACACTGAAGCTTTCTTT	CASSGLSMNTEAFF
TRBD2	few	TRBJ2-3	TRBV19	TGTGCCAGTAATAACGGGAGGGCCCTAGATACGCAGTATTTT	CASNNGRALDTQYF
-	-	TRBJ2-3	TRBV6-5	TGTGCCAGCAGTTACGGCCCGGCAGATACGCAGTATTTT	CASSYGPADTQYF
-	many	TRBJ2-1	TRBV3-1	TGTGCCAGCGGGTTGTCAGGGCTTTACAATGAGCAGTTCTTC	CASGLSGLYNEQFF
TRBD1	-	TRBJ2-1	TRBV24-1	TGTGCCACTTCCCGGCTGGGACAGGAAGACAATGAGCAGTTCTTC	CATSRLGQEDNEQFF
TRBD2	few	TRBJ2-7	TRBV14	TGTGCCAGCAGCCAGATGGTCCTAGCGGGCTCTCAGGAGCAGTACTTC	CASSQMVLAGSQEQYF
-	many	TRBJ2-2	TRBV4-2	TGTGCCAGCAGCCACCGGGACGTAAGGGCCGGGGAGCTGTTTTTT	CASSHRDVRAGELFF
TRBD2	-	TRBJ2-2	TRBV7-7	TGTGCCAGCAGCCCGACTAGCGGAATCGCGAACACCGGGGAGCTGTTTTTT	CASSPTSGIANTGELFF
TRBD2	few	TRBJ2-3	TRBV9	TGTGCCAGCAGCGAGGGACTAGCGGCTAGCACAGATACGCAGTATTTT	CASSEGLAASTDTQYF
-	few	TRBJ1-6	TRBV20-1	TGCAGTGCCAGTAGTTCGACATCCTATAATTCACCCCTCCACTTT	CSASSSTSYNSPLHF
TRBD2	many	TRBJ2-5	TRBV3-1	TGTGCCAGCAGCCAAGGGGAGGGGACCCAGTACTTC	CASSQGEGTQYF
-	few	TRBJ2-3	TRBV6-1	TGTGCCAGCACCGGAGGGTGGGGACCCGCAGATACGCAGTATTTT	CASTGGWGPADTQYF
-	many	TRBJ1-1	TRBV11-2	TGTGCCAGCAGCTTAGGGAAGGGTATGACATCTGAAGCTTTCTTT	CASSLGKGMTSEAFF
TRBD1	many	TRBJ2-6	TRBV27	TGTGCCAGCAGACAGGGGCTCTCTGGGGCCAACGTCCTGACTTTC	CASRQGLSGANVLTF
-	few	TRBJ1-1	TRBV4-1	TGCGCCAGCAGCCAAGTATCGGGGAACACTGAAGCTTTCTTT	CASSQVSGNTEAFF
TRBD1	many	TRBJ2-7	TRBV6-1	TGTGCCAGCGGGGCTCCAGACGCAGGGACAGGGTTCTACGAGCAGTACTTC	CASGAPDAGTGFYEQYF
-	many	TRBJ2-3	TRBV28	TGTGCCAGCAGTTTAAATTCGAGGGTAGATACGCAGTATTTT	CASSLNSRVDTQYF
-	-	TRBJ2-3	TRBV29-1	TGCAGCGTCCTCTCTGGGACAGATACGCAGTATTTT	CSVLSGTDTQYF
TRBD1	-	TRBJ2-1	TRBV6-1	TGTGCCAGCAGTGAAGTGTTCGGGACAGATATATACAATGAGCAGTTCTTC	CASSEVFGTDIYNEQFF
-	-	TRBJ2-1	TRBV7-6	TGTGCCAGCAGCCCTGGACTTAGAAGCAGAAGCTCCTACAATGAGCAGTTCTTC	CASSPGLRSRSSYNEQFF
-	many	TRBJ2-7	TRBV12-3/TRBV12-4	TGTGCCAGCAGCCCTACGGGACCGGCGGACTACGAGCAGTACTTC	CASSPTGPADYEQYF
TRBD2	-	TRBJ2-3	TRBV20-1	TGCAGTGCTAGAGATCGCCGACTAGCGCTCACAGATACGCAGTATTTT	CSARDRRLALTDTQYF
-	-	TRBJ2-3	TRBV6-1	TGTGCCAGCAGAGCCAGGGCTAGCACAGATACGCAGTATTTT	CASRARASTDTQYF
-	few	TRBJ1-6	TRBV27	TGTGCCAGCAGTTTGACTGTGGCAGGAGGAGATTCACCCCTCCACTTT	CASSLTVAGGDSPLHF
TRBD2	many	TRBJ2-1	TRBV20-1	TGCAGTGCTAGAGATAGGCGGGTGACTAGCGGGAGAGAGCTTGACTACAATGAGCAGTTCTTC	CSARDRRVTSGRELDYNEQFF
TRBD2	-	TRBJ2-1	TRBV19	TGTGCCAGTACAGCGGGAGGCTTGAGCTCCTACAATGAGCAGTTCTTC	CASTAGGLSSYNEQFF
TRBD2	once	TRBJ2-3	TRBV19	TGTGCCAGTAGTCTTTATGGACTAGCGGCTAGCACAGATACGCAGTATTTT	CASSLYGLAASTDTQYF
-	-	TRBJ2-2	TRBV30	TGTGCCTGGAGTGTATCGGTCGGACCCACCGGGGAGCTGTTTTTT	CAWSVSVGPTGELFF
TRBD1	many	TRBJ1-1	TRBV30	TGTGCTCGGACAGGAGTCGAGAACACTGAAGCTTTCTTT	CARTGVENTEAFF
TRBD1	few	TRBJ2-1	TRBV24-1	TGTGCCACCAGTGACAGGACAGGGTCCTCCAATGAGCAGTTCTTC	CATSDRTGSSNEQFF
TRBD1	few	TRBJ1-3	TRBV27	TGTGCCAGCCAACCAGGGGGAAGCTCTGGAAACACCATATATTTT	CASQPGGSSGNTIYF
TRBD2	-	TRBJ2-1	TRBV11-2	TGTGCCAGCAGCTTAGGACTAGCGGGAACGTACAATGAGCAGTTCTTC	CASSLGLAGTYNEQFF
TRBD2	-	TRBJ2-7	TRBV4-2	TGTGCCAGCAGCCCCAGCCTAGCGGGTGACTACGAGCAGTACTTC	CASSPSLAGDYEQYF
-	-	TRBJ1-2	TRBV28	TGTGCCAGCAGTTTATCAGGGTCTGGCTACACCTTC	CASSLSGSGYTF